The next 7 T cell receptor beta chains were all read from a single sample in a study of cytomegalovirus exposure and HLA in healthy donors. PCR involved 60 Vbeta and 13 Jbeta primers. Assay used: immunoSEQ multiplex PCR; TCRdb lists only in-frame clones, some missing. The data contain 150,000 or so clones, 65% to 75% of them singletons. Material for sequencing was PBMCs. These receptors were collected from a girl under 18 in good health and CMV-seronegative.

This chain connects TRBV11-2 to TRBJ1-2, with TRBD1 matching 8 bases. V trimming: 3 bases; J trimming: 6 bases; junction bases outside the gene matches: 9. This CDR3 spans 15 amino acids. CDR1 is SGHAT, CDR2 FQNNGV, per germline. This CDR3 is CASSLQGAVENGYTF. The CDR3 DNA sequence: TGTGCCAGCAGCTTGCAGGGGGCGGTTGAAAATGGCTACACCTTC.

The chain couples TRBV2 to TRBJ1-5; D unclear. CDR3 length: 13 amino acids. CDR1 SNHLY and CDR2 FYNNEI come from the germline V gene. V was cut by 5 bases and J by 6 bases, with 11 bases left in between. CDR3 amino acids: CASSPRGFQPQHF. CDR3 bases: TGTGCCAGCAGTCCTCGAGGTTTTCAGCCCCAGCATTTT.

The chain couples TRBV29-1 to TRBJ2-7; tentative D call: TRBD2 (5 bases). V was shortened by 5 bases and J by 1 base, with 12 bases between the two germline ends. CDR1 is SQVTM and CDR2 is ANQGSEA in the germline V gene. The CDR3 is made up of 13 amino acids. CDR3 sequence: CSVRESGSYEQYF. Here the CDR3 DNA reads TGCAGCGTTAGGGAGTCTGGGTCCTACGAGCAGTACTTC.

This rearrangement joins TRBV5-1 to TRBJ2-1; 7 nucleotides agree with TRBD2. J was trimmed by 9 bases and V by 4 bases; bases with no gene match: 13. The CDR3 spans 15 residues. CDR1 and CDR2 (germline): SGHRS, YFSETQ. The CDR3 spells CASSGPGGGLVEQFF. CDR3 DNA: TGCGCCAGCAGCGGTCCAGGCGGGGGTTTGGTTGAGCAGTTCTTC. The full variable domain, completed using reference TRBV5-1 and TRBJ2-1, is KAGVTQTPRYLIKTRGQQVTLSCSPISGHRSVSWYQQTPGQGLQFLFEYFSETQRNKGNFPGRFSGRQFSNSRSEMNVSTLELGDSALYLCASSGPGGGLVEQFFGPGTRLTVL.

CDR3 region: CASSLGQGGNIQYF. The CDR3 nucleotides are TGTGCCAGCAGTTTGGGACAGGGAGGGAACATTCAGTACTTC. This sequence joins TRBV6-5 and TRBJ2-4; 9 bases align to TRBD1. Trimming took 4 bases from V and 7 from J; bases not matched to a gene: 5. CDR3 size: 14 residues. CDR1 and CDR2 (germline): MNHEY, SVGAGI.

The J gene is TRBJ2-7, the V gene TRBV5-4, with 7 bases fitting TRBD2. Germline V lookup: CDR1 SGHNT, CDR2 YYREEE (reference sequence). This CDR3 comprises 14 residues. V gave up 5 bases and J gave up 7 bases; unmatched junction bases: 12. The CDR3 nucleotides are TGTGCCAGCAGTGTCCCAACTAGCGTCGGTGAGCAGTACTTC. It translates to CASSVPTSVGEQYF. Looking up the rest from reference TRBV5-4 and TRBJ2-7 gives the full variable domain: ETGVTQSPTHLIKTRGQQVTLRCSSQSGHNTVSWYQQALGQGPQFIFQYYREEENGRGNFPPRFSGLQFPNYSSELNVNALELDDSALYLCASSVPTSVGEQYFGPGTRLTVT.

The sample holds a few counts of this clone. The chain combines TRBV2 with TRBJ2-3, with D tentatively TRBD1 (6 bases). Trimming removed 7 bases at V and 6 bases at J, with 14 bases between. Germline V gene lookup returns CDR1 SNHLY and CDR2 FYNNEI. This CDR3 comprises 13 residues. CDR3 residues: CASNRANSDTQYF. CDR3 nucleotide sequence: TGTGCCAGCAACAGGGCCAACTCGGATACGCAGTATTTT.